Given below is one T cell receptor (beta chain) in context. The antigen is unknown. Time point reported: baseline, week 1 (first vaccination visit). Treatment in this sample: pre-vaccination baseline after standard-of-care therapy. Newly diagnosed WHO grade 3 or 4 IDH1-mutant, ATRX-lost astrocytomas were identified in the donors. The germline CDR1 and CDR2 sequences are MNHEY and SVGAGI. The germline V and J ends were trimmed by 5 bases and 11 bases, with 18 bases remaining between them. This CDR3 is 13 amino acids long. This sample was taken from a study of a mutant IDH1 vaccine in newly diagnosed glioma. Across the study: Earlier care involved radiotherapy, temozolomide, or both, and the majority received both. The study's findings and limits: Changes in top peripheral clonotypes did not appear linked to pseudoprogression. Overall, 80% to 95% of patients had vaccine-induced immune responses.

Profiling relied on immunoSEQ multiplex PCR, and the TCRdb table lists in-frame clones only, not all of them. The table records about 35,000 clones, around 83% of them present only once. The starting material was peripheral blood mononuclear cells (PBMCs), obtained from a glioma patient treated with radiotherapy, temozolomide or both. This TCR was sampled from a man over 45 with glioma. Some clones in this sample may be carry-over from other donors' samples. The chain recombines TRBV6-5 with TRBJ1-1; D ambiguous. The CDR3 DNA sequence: TGTGCCAGCAGTACCGGGCCGCGGCTTGGTGCTTTCTTT. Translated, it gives CASSTGPRLGAFF.